This TCR beta chain was identified in a study of T cell repertoires in cytomegalovirus infection. Across the study: Public TCR beta signatures indicated both CMV infection and matching HLA type.

Broader study findings: Summed public TCR beta family frequency identified CMV carriers bearing the relevant HLA.

CDR3 length equals 15 residues. Looked up from germline, CDR1 is MGHRA and CDR2 is YSYEKL. V shed 1 base, J shed 2 bases, and the junction held 3 bases outside the gene matches. One entry per CDR3 protein results from TCRdb running MiXCR on the reads. The sample yields approximately 1,000,000 distinct CDR3 sequences, around 29% seen once. For this clonotype: What it binds is not known.

This receptor was identified in a human donor in good health (CMV status not recorded). Some clones in this sample may be carry-over from other donors' samples. The chain has TRBV4-1 and TRBJ2-7, with TRBD2 matching over 9 bases. The sample in question was cultured CD8+ T cells from PBMCs, obtained from culture after CMV antigen stimulation. The CDR3 protein is CASSQGVAGAYEQYF. The CDR3 bases are TGCGCCAGCAGCCAAGGGGTAGCGGGAGCCTACGAGCAGTACTTC.